This T cell receptor (beta chain) emerged from a study of cytomegalovirus exposure and HLA in healthy donors. Study in general: The same platform was used for the roughly 130 validation repertoires as for the 666 first-cohort repertoires, as reported in a later analysis.

There are 16 residues in the CDR3. In germline, CDR1 is SNHLY, CDR2 FYNNEI. V lost 5 bases, J lost 5 bases, and 14 bases stayed unmatched. With respect to this clone: As yet, its antigen is unknown.

General observations from the study: In the 120 or so validation repertoires, just under 95% of cluster scores exceeded 0, per a later analysis.

Here immunoSEQ multiplex PCR was the method, and the copy in TCRdb shows in-frame clones only, minus some. Of about 110,000 clones in the sample, 88% were seen once. V is TRBV2 and J is TRBJ2-5; TRBD1 matches at 7 bases. This receptor was obtained from a woman in her thirties in good health and CMV-seropositive. The specimen was PBMCs. The CDR3: CASSPWGQNIGETQYF. CDR3 coding DNA: TGTGCCAGCAGTCCTTGGGGACAGAACATAGGGGAGACCCAGTACTTC. Using reference TRBV2 and TRBJ2-5 for the parts outside the CDR3, the full variable domain is EPEVTQTPSHQVTQMGQEVILRCVPISNHLYFYWYRQILGQKVEFLVSFYNNEISEKSEIFDDQFSVERPDGSNFTLKIRSTKLEDSAMYFCASSPWGQNIGETQYFGPGTRLLVL.